The rows below give T cell receptor beta chains drawn from one sample of a study of T cells after yellow fever vaccination. In TCRdb, the 5' RACE reads were re-called with MiXCR into one record per CDR3 protein. The data contain hundreds of thousands of distinct CDR3 sequences, approximately 13% of them singletons. Sequences were derived from PBMCs, sampled on the day of the yellow fever booster vaccination. The receptors come from a young man who received the YFV17D yellow fever vaccine. Both conserved end residues are part of each CDR3. D genes are given only for firm matches. Size is omitted from some rows. Given values are once, few, many or a class for expanded clones.

j_gene: TRBJ1-4; v_gene: TRBV5-5; d_gene: -; abundance: many; CDR3nt: TGTGCCACACGGCGGGAAACTAATGAAAAACTGTTTTTT; CDR3aa: CATRRETNEKLFF
j_gene: TRBJ2-7; v_gene: TRBV7-9; d_gene: TRBD2; abundance: -; CDR3nt: TGTGCCAGCTGCCCACAGTGGGTAGCGGGCGCCACCGGCGAGCAGTACTTC; CDR3aa: CASCPQWVAGATGEQYF
j_gene: TRBJ2-7; v_gene: TRBV28; d_gene: -; abundance: -; CDR3nt: TGTGCCAGCAGAAGGGCGAGCTCCTACGAGCAGTACTTC; CDR3aa: CASRRASSYEQYF
j_gene: TRBJ1-4; v_gene: TRBV27; d_gene: TRBD1; abundance: -; CDR3nt: TGTGCCAGCAGTTACTCACAGGGGGATGAAAAACTGTTTTTT; CDR3aa: CASSYSQGDEKLFF
j_gene: TRBJ2-2; v_gene: TRBV11-2; d_gene: -; abundance: -; CDR3nt: TGTGCCAGCAGCTTATGGATGAGGGGGAACACCGGGGAGCTGTTTTTT; CDR3aa: CASSLWMRGNTGELFF
j_gene: TRBJ2-7; v_gene: TRBV6-2/TRBV6-3; d_gene: -; abundance: -; CDR3nt: TGTGCCAGCACCACTAGCCTACTGGTCTACGAGCAGTACTTC; CDR3aa: CASTTSLLVYEQYF
j_gene: TRBJ2-7; v_gene: TRBV20-1; d_gene: TRBD1; abundance: -; CDR3nt: TGCAGTGCAAAAGCGCTACAGGGGTTCGAGCAGTACTTC; CDR3aa: CSAKALQGFEQYF
j_gene: TRBJ2-6; v_gene: TRBV7-9; d_gene: -; abundance: -; CDR3nt: TGTGCCAGCAGCTTAGCCCAGGGTAGCGTCCTGACTTTC; CDR3aa: CASSLAQGSVLTF
j_gene: TRBJ2-7; v_gene: TRBV5-4; d_gene: TRBD1; abundance: few; CDR3nt: TGTGCCAGCAGCTTGTTGGGACAGGGGGCTAACGAGCAGTACTTC; CDR3aa: CASSLLGQGANEQYF
j_gene: TRBJ2-7; v_gene: TRBV7-9; d_gene: TRBD1; abundance: -; CDR3nt: TGTGCCAGCAGACCTCCCCAAGGACAGGGGATCTACGAGCAGTACTTC; CDR3aa: CASRPPQGQGIYEQYF
j_gene: TRBJ2-7; v_gene: TRBV4-3; d_gene: -; abundance: -; CDR3nt: TGCGCCAGCAGCCAAGACCGGGCCACCACCTACGAGCAGTACTTC; CDR3aa: CASSQDRATTYEQYF
j_gene: TRBJ1-2; v_gene: TRBV29-1; d_gene: -; abundance: -; CDR3nt: TGCAGCGTCGAGCAGGGAACTAACTATGGCTACACCTTC; CDR3aa: CSVEQGTNYGYTF
j_gene: TRBJ2-5; v_gene: TRBV20-1; d_gene: TRBD1; abundance: -; CDR3nt: TGCAGTGCTTCGCACCCCAGGGGGCCTCAAGAGACCCAGTACTTC; CDR3aa: CSASHPRGPQETQYF
j_gene: TRBJ1-1; v_gene: TRBV12-3/TRBV12-4; d_gene: -; abundance: -; CDR3nt: TGTGCCAGCAGTTTAGCCACGGGGGCGAACACTGAAGCTTTCTTT; CDR3aa: CASSLATGANTEAFF
j_gene: TRBJ2-3; v_gene: TRBV12-3/TRBV12-4; d_gene: TRBD2; abundance: -; CDR3nt: TGTGCCAGCAGTCGACTAGCGGGGCGCCATACGCAGTATTTT; CDR3aa: CASSRLAGRHTQYF
j_gene: TRBJ1-4; v_gene: TRBV20-1; d_gene: TRBD1; abundance: few; CDR3nt: TGCAGTGCAACCGGGACAGGGAATGAAAAACTGTTTTTT; CDR3aa: CSATGTGNEKLFF
j_gene: TRBJ2-5; v_gene: TRBV5-5; d_gene: -; abundance: few; CDR3nt: TGTGCCAGCAGCTTGTCGCCACAGCGAGAGGAGACCCAGTACTTC; CDR3aa: CASSLSPQREETQYF
j_gene: TRBJ1-4; v_gene: TRBV7-2; d_gene: -; abundance: -; CDR3nt: TGTGCCAGCAGCTTAGCGCCCCAGGGATCAACTAATGAAAAACTGTTTTTT; CDR3aa: CASSLAPQGSTNEKLFF
j_gene: TRBJ2-1; v_gene: TRBV7-2; d_gene: TRBD2; abundance: few; CDR3nt: TGTGCCAGCAGCTTACACCTGAGGGGGACTAGCGGGAGGGCCTTGACCTACAATGAGCAGTTCTTC; CDR3aa: CASSLHLRGTSGRALTYNEQFF
j_gene: TRBJ2-1; v_gene: TRBV20-1; d_gene: TRBD2; abundance: many; CDR3nt: TGCAGTGCTAGGTCAGCGGGAGTGGCCCACAATGAGCAGTTCTTC; CDR3aa: CSARSAGVAHNEQFF
j_gene: TRBJ2-7; v_gene: TRBV6-1; d_gene: TRBD1; abundance: -; CDR3nt: TGTGCCAGCAGTCGACAGGGGGTAAAGCCCTACGAGCAGTACTTC; CDR3aa: CASSRQGVKPYEQYF
j_gene: TRBJ2-7; v_gene: TRBV5-1; d_gene: TRBD1; abundance: few; CDR3nt: TGCGCCAGCAGCTTCGGGACAGGGTTATTCGACGAGCAGTACTTC; CDR3aa: CASSFGTGLFDEQYF
j_gene: TRBJ2-5; v_gene: TRBV7-3; d_gene: -; abundance: -; CDR3nt: TGTGCCAGCAGCTTAACGGCCACCTCCGGAGGGACCCAGTACTTC; CDR3aa: CASSLTATSGGTQYF